The clone carrying this TCR beta chain was observed a handful of times. Its antigen is not known. The length of the CDR3 is 15 residues. CDR1 and CDR2 from the germline V gene are MRHNA and SNTAGT. The V gene end was trimmed by 5 bases and the J gene end by 4 bases; junction bases not matched to a gene: 8. The data are from a study of Tregs in tolerant kidney transplant recipients. Study-wide results and limits: Biological reproducibility was not directly addressed in this study.

Sequencing was performed with immunoSEQ multiplex PCR; in TCRdb, only in-frame clones are kept and a portion is missing. The top ten hold 10% to 15% of the sample, which has some 14,000 clones, over 85% seen once. This clonotype was obtained from a human donor in good health. This chain connects TRBV6-4 to TRBJ2-3; 8 bases are shared with TRBD2. The sample consisted of CD8+ T cells from blood. The chain's CDR3 is CASSSIAGNADTQYF. The CDR3 DNA is TGTGCCAGCAGTTCGATAGCGGGAAACGCAGATACGCAGTATTTT.